This T cell receptor (beta chain) was sequenced during a study of shared clonotypes between healthy human individuals. Using immunoSEQ multiplex PCR, the repertoire was profiled, and TCRdb retains in-frame clones only, with some absent. The top ten hold roughly 1.7% of the sample, which has approximately 2,000,000 clones, roughly 95% seen once. Naive CD8 cells, CD45RO-negative and positively selected for CCR7, excluded terminally differentiated effector memory CD45RA+ cells. The TCR originated in a man between 18 and 29 years old in good health. Some clones in this sample may be carry-over from other donors' samples. Sequencing used naive CD8+ T cells from PBMCs.

CDR3 DNA: TGTGCCAGCAACTTCGGAAACACCATATATTTT. Its translation is CASNFGNTIYF. The chain uses TRBV7-9 and TRBJ1-3; D ambiguous. Trimming left V 7 bases short and J 4 bases short, with 5 bases between. This CDR3 has 11 amino acids. Germline V gene lookup returns CDR1 SEHNR and CDR2 FQNEAQ (reference sequence).